The clone carrying this T cell receptor beta chain was seen a few times. The antigen remains undetermined. Beta-chain TCR CDR3 regions were amplified from RNA transcripts. First-round RT-PCR relied on HTBI primers, and a second-round multiplex PCR came next. Each CDR3 protein is one row after TCRdb ran MiXCR on the multiplex PCR reads. The top ten hold 44% of the sample, which has about 740,000 distinct CDR3 sequences, roughly 41% seen once. The record originates from a study of Graves' ophthalmopathy and Graves' hyperthyroidism. Whole-study findings and limits: Detected in blood as well were most expanded thyroid clonotypes with frequency above 0.001. Forecasting of ophthalmopathy progression by the model achieved less than 71% sensitivity and about 77% specificity. In separating ophthalmopathy from stable hyperthyroidism, a 13-signature model achieved 85% to 90% sensitivity and 70% to 83% specificity.

Sample: peripheral blood. The sequence was obtained from an adult man with Graves' ophthalmopathy.

The CDR3 spells CASLALGSEAFF. The CDR3 bases are TGTGCCAGCCTCGCCTTGGGGTCTGAAGCTTTCTTT. The chain carries TRBV6-6 and TRBJ1-1; no reliable D call. Looked up from germline, CDR1 is MNHNY and CDR2 is SVGAGI (reference sequence). The CDR3 sequence is 12 residues long. V shed 8 bases and J shed 6 bases, with 13 bases lying between them.